This T cell receptor (beta chain) is from a study of blood T cell repertoires in COVID-19 (TCRdb year 2020). In the study overall: The collaborator samples originated in the United States, Italy and Spain and spanned the acute and convalescent phases of COVID-19. The material from the prospective study consisted of cDNA or gDNA derived from T cells, B-cell-depleted T cells, or PBMCs. Subjects who had been exposed to COVID-19, were actively infected with it, or had recovered from it provided the deeply sampled blood TCRbeta repertoires that made up the dataset. The repertoires were made available in a free public database intended to serve as a resource for research on the immune response to SARS-CoV-2. The samples were drawn from two sources: the first 160 participants of the ongoing ImmuneRACE study, and 1,200 or so subjects contributed by 6 global collaborators. A de-identified subject ID, COVID-19 status, age in years and sex were almost always included in the sample metadata. Where available, HLA class I and class II types were taken from metadata supplied by the sample provider and were not determined by assay-based typing. The full study reports these points: How much clinical and demographic metadata was included differed by source and by participant, and the metadata was provided uncurated.

The immunoSEQ Assay, a bias-controlled multiplex PCR, was used to amplify TCRbeta CDR3 regions from genomic DNA. Processing in the source paper ran as follows. The number of nucleated cells in each sample was estimated by amplification of reference gene primers within the assay. To quantify the absolute abundance of each unique TCRbeta CDR3 rearrangement, sequence reads were collapsed and filtered. For each sample, productive Simpson clonality was calculated as the square root of Simpson's diversity index over productive rearrangements. Drawn from immuneACCESS, this table holds only the in-frame rearrangements with V and J called that TCRdb kept. Clones are partly lost; checked studies trace under half to an unresolved V gene and leave the rest unexplained. Clonal size and the V and J genes are those of that table, whereas D and trimming came from the DNA. The sample table holds hundreds of thousands of clones, of which more than 90% were seen once. The top ten hold roughly 2.6% of the sample.

This clone appeared once. The antigen this receptor binds is unknown. No base quality values were provided; no much bigger clone lies one nucleotide off. Participants in the prospective study were aged about 18 to 100 years, lived in approximately 26 United States geographic areas, and enrolled through a virtual design. In the prospective study, cohorts were assigned on the basis of participant-reported clinical history obtained from a screening survey and a study questionnaire. Recovered participants in ImmuneRACE Cohort 3 were defined by two consecutive negative NP/OP PCR tests, clearance by a healthcare professional, or resolution of symptoms. In the prospective study, mobile phlebotomists collected whole blood, serum and a nasopharyngeal or oropharyngeal swab from each participant. Participants in the prospective study had the option to provide additional blood draws and questionnaires over an approximately two-month period. Before DNA extraction, prospective study blood samples were shipped either frozen or at room temperature.

Trimming leaves V shorter by 2 bases and J shorter by 4 bases, with the junction holding 4 bases beyond the gene matches. From its cysteine to its phenylalanine, the CDR3 spans 15 amino acids. Only the CDR3 DNA is retained, 45 bases long and in frame from the first base. From the germline V gene, CDR1 is MGHRA and CDR2 is YSYEKL. This receptor was identified in a man in his 60s who had recovered from COVID-19. The sequenced material came from PBMCs or T cells enriched from blood (not recorded which). The chain employs TRBV4-1 and TRBJ1-4; 7 nucleotides in the junction match TRBD1. The nucleotides read TGCGCCAGCAGCCAACGGGACAGCTATAATGAAAAACTGTTTTTT. The resulting protein is CASSQRDSYNEKLFF.